The 4 T cell receptor beta chains below were found in one sample sequenced in a study of cytotoxic CD8 clonotypes in ibrutinib-treated CLL. Repertoires were generated with immunoSEQ multiplex PCR, while TCRdb's copy carries only in-frame clones and drops some. The data show approximately 190,000 clones, approximately 70% seen once. The sample consisted of PBMCs, taken after 12 months of ibrutinib treatment. Every receptor here comes from a human donor with chronic lymphocytic leukemia.

The rearrangement links TRBV9 to TRBJ2-1; D unresolved. Germline CDR1 is SGDLS and CDR2 is YYNGEE. Trimming cost V 9 bases and J 6 bases, with 16 bases left between them. The CDR3 is 13 residues long. CDR3 coding DNA: TGTGCCACCGCCTCGGTGTCCCGCAATGAGCAGTTCTTC. Amino acid sequence: CATASVSRNEQFF.

This chain connects TRBV27 to TRBJ1-6; 9 positions agree with TRBD1. The CDR3 totals 14 residues. V shed 5 bases, J shed 5 bases, and the junction held 1 base outside the gene matches. The V gene's germline CDR1 is MNHEY and CDR2 SMNVEV (reference sequence). CDR3 region: CASSRTGDNSPLHF. The CDR3 DNA reads as TGTGCCAGCAGTCGGACAGGGGATAATTCACCCCTCCACTTT.

The CDR3: CASSVRLMELHEQYF. The CDR3 region has the DNA TGTGCCAGCAGTGTCCGCCTCATGGAGCTCCACGAGCAGTACTTC. V and J are TRBV6-1 and TRBJ2-7, with no clear D. V gave up 4 bases and J gave up 5 bases, with 18 bases separating them. Looked up from germline, CDR1 is MNHNS and CDR2 is SASEGT. The CDR3 loop spans 15 amino acids.

The rearrangement links TRBV9 to TRBJ1-4, with D perhaps TRBD1 (5 bases). The germline V gene has CDR1 SGDLS and CDR2 YYNGEE. Trimming took off 0 bases at V and 8 bases at J, with 17 bases between the two ends. The CDR3 is 16 residues long. The CDR3 loop is CASSVGNVGGNEKLFF. DNA for the CDR3: TGTGCCAGCAGCGTAGGAAACGTGGGGGGGAACGAAAAACTGTTTTTT. Full variable domain (rest looked up from reference TRBV9 and TRBJ1-4): DSGVTQTPKHLITATGQRVTLRCSPRSGDLSVYWYQQSLDQGLQFLIQYYNGEERAKGNILERFSAQQFPDLHSELNLSSLELGDSALYFCASSVGNVGGNEKLFFGSGTQLSVL.